This T cell receptor (beta chain) was sequenced in a study of metastatic and nonmetastatic thyroid tumors (dated by TCRdb to between 2020 and 2021). Regarding the complete study: Repertoires were compared across peripheral blood and tumor or nodule tissue samples from malignant and benign thyroid patients.

For CDR1 and CDR2, the germline V gene lists LGHNA and YSLEER. V gives up 0 bases and J gives up 4 bases, and the segment between their germline ends measures 16 bases. Including the terminal cysteine and phenylalanine, the CDR3 comprises 17 residues. Of all the DNA, just the CDR3 is kept, 51 bases in frame from base 1. Libraries came from PCR. The data were produced on an Illumina HiSeq 4000. High-throughput sequencing was used to profile the CDR3 region of the TCR beta-chain in every patient. The study's own analysis went as follows. CDR3 differences across clinicopathological groups were used to build a classifier for discriminating distant-metastatic papillary thyroid cancer patients. Repertoire diversity was assessed with the Shannon index, and tumor-blood repertoire similarity with the Morisita-Horn index. The raw public reads went through TCRdb reprocessing: fastp at Q25, MiXCR clone calling, in-frame beta chains kept. The V and J calls here are based on TCRdb, not the publication. Across this sample there are about 40,000 clones, with approximately 10% seen only once. The biggest ten clones account for under 25% of the sample.

Ten or more counts support this clone. Its cognate antigen has yet to be identified. No much larger clone is present one base from it, and per-base qualities are unavailable. Study-wide findings and limitations: TCR beta diversity was reported as significantly higher in malignant tumors than in benign nodules, in both blood and tumor samples.

None of the patients had been given any treatment before thyroid surgery. Using T-cell receptor beta sequencing, the researchers looked back retrospectively at clinical samples from patients, gathered between about 2011 and 2019. The specimen was blood. The clonotype originates from a female donor with papillary thyroid cancer or a benign thyroid nodule (not recorded which). Some clones in this sample may be carry-over from other donors' samples. The chain couples TRBV4-3 to TRBJ2-1; TRBD2 is possibly the D segment (5 matching bases). The DNA sequence is as follows: TGCGCCAGCAGCCAAGATTATAATCCTAGCTGGTACAATGAGCAGTTCTTC. Translated, it reads CASSQDYNPSWYNEQFF.